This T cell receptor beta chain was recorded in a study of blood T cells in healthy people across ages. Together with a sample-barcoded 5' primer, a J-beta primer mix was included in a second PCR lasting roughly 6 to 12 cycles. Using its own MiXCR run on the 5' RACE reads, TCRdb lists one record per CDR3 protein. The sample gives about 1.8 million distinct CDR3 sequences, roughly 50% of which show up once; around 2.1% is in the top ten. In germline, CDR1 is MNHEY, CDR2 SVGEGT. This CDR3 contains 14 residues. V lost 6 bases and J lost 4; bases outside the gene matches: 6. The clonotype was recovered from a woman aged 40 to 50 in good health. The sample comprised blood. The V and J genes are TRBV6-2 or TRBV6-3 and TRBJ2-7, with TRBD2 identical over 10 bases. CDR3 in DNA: TGTGCCAGCAGCCGGGTACTAGCGGGGTACGAGCAGTACTTC. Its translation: CASSRVLAGYEQYF.